The clone carrying this TCR beta chain has ten or more counts. Its antigen is still unknown. The CDR3 totals 14 residues. The germline V gene has CDR1 SGDLS and CDR2 YYNGEE. Trimming took off 4 bases at V and 6 bases at J, with 16 bases between the two ends. The time point denotes: longitudinal time-point 2. Stored at -80 C, 2 million PBMCs were the source of the unsorted libraries. By 5'RACE with 10-nucleotide random UMIs, the cDNA was made. MiXCR was run by TCRdb on the 5' RACE reads, yielding one entry per CDR3 protein. The repertoire includes over 55,000 distinct CDR3 sequences, less than 10% of them detected once, and around 12% sits in the top ten. This entry comes from a study of neurological immune-mediated disorders. Study results and caveats: Private repertoires in all groups were suggested by the finding that expanded clones across subjects shared no CDR3 amino acid sequences.

The clonotype was recovered from a man aged 30 to 45 in good health. The V and J genes are TRBV9 and TRBJ1-1; possible D gene TRBD1, 6 bases. The sequencing sample was made of PBMCs. The CDR3 loop is CASSPRDNRAEAFF. The CDR3 region has the DNA TGTGCCAGCAGCCCCCGGGACAATCGCGCTGAAGCTTTCTTT.